This T cell receptor (beta chain) was sequenced for a study of cytomegalovirus exposure and HLA in healthy donors. Remarks on this clone: Its antigen is undetermined.

CDR3 size: 14 residues. The V gene's germline CDR1 is ENHRY and CDR2 SYGVKD. Trimming took 4 bases from V and 0 from J, leaving 8 bases between them. Overall study results and limits: In an earlier analysis, productive rearrangement rates for most beta V segments clustered near 87% or 30%. Exclusion applied to some V segments, including TRBV6-2 and TRBV6-3, as they were indistinguishable. A later examination showed that TCR association rates differed by HLA locus, with DRB1 most and HLA-C fewest. Sequencing artifact likely explains a cluster of highly shared sequence variants.

It was with 60 Vbeta and 13 Jbeta primers that the PCR ran. Data came from immunoSEQ multiplex PCR; TCRdb stores just in-frame clones and leaves some out. The repertoire holds 160,000 or so clones, with approximately 81% as singletons. The clonotype comes from a young woman in good health and CMV-seronegative. The specimen was PBMCs. The chain carries TRBV10-3 and TRBJ2-3; weak D call: TRBD1 (6 bases). The CDR3 reads CAISGQASTDTQYF. CDR3 DNA sequence: TGTGCCATCAGTGGACAGGCGAGCACAGATACGCAGTATTTT.